The entry below gives a single T cell receptor beta chain sequence along with its context. V lost 3 bases, J lost 0 bases, and 6 bases lay in between. The germline V gene has CDR1 LGHDT and CDR2 YNNKEL (reference sequence). The CDR3 runs to 14 residues. The data were obtained in a study of control samples from healthy donors and cancer patients. Produced via immunoSEQ multiplex PCR; TCRdb's table is partial and in-frame only. There are 130,000 to 150,000 clones in the sample; 80% to 90% occur only once, and 8.5% to 9.5% lies in the top ten. The chain employs TRBV3-1 (or the pseudogene TRBV3-2) and TRBJ1-5; TRBD1 might be the D (5 bases). The sequenced sample was blood. This TCR was sampled from a woman in her twenties or thirties in good health. CDR3 loop: CASSQGPSNQPQHF. CDR3 nucleotides: TGTGCCAGCAGCCAGGGACCTAGCAATCAGCCCCAGCATTTT.